This T cell receptor (beta chain) was obtained from a study of blood T cell repertoires in COVID-19. This clone was seen once. Sequencing used immunoSEQ multiplex PCR; TCRdb keeps in-frame clones, though not all of them. Of approximately 30,000 clones listed, less than 80% are singletons. The CDR3 covers 18 residues. Germline values: CDR1 SGHTA, CDR2 FQGTGA. V gave up 4 bases and J gave up 5 bases; unmatched junction bases: 15. The receptor was isolated from a man between 65 and 85 years old with acute or convalescent COVID-19. The V and J genes are TRBV7-3 and TRBJ2-4; 9 nucleotides align to TRBD1. Sequenced material: peripheral blood. In nucleotides, the CDR3 is TGTGCCAGCAGCTCGCGACTCCACAGGGGGCATAGCGAAAACATTCAGTACTTC. Its protein is CASSSRLHRGHSENIQYF.